One sample yielded the 14 T cell receptor beta chains listed below, sequenced in a study of persistence of HIV-infected CD4 T cells. Sequencing used immunoSEQ version 4 in survey mode. The protocol was immunoSEQ multiplex PCR, while the TCRdb copy is restricted to in-frame clones and leaves out a portion. Counted here are about 15,000 clones, 65% to 75% occurring once; the ten biggest clones make up about a sixth. Cells were stimulated with CMV-infected fibroblast lysates at approximately 10 ug/mL. Sorting of responding CD4+ T cells relied on upregulated CD40 ligand together with CD69. Their target antigens are unknown. Here the sequenced sample was CD4+ T cells sorted from PBMCs after roughly 20-hour stimulation, taken from a patient who received antiretroviral therapy. The receptors derive from an adult man with HIV who was CMV-seropositive.

The V gene is TRBV7-2, the J gene TRBJ2-1; D perhaps matches TRBD1 (6 bases). CDR1 is SGHTA, CDR2 FQGNSA, per germline. The CDR3 is made up of 15 amino acids. V lost 3 bases and J lost 9, with 18 bases in between. CDR3 region: CASSFSGPGTREQFF. The CDR3 DNA follows: TGTGCCAGCAGCTTTTCCGGACCCGGGACACGTGAGCAGTTCTTC.

The V and J genes are TRBV3-1 (or the pseudogene TRBV3-2) and TRBJ2-7; D unresolved. This CDR3 comprises 12 residues. Germline loops: CDR1 LGHDT, CDR2 YNNKEL (reference sequence). The V end was cut by 1 base, the J end by 5 bases, with 6 bases between. The CDR3 protein is CASSQVRDEQYF. For the CDR3, the DNA is TGTGCCAGCAGCCAAGTACGCGACGAGCAGTACTTC.

The chain carries TRBV3-1 (or the pseudogene TRBV3-2) and TRBJ1-1; weak D call: TRBD1 (5 bases). This CDR3 is 14 amino acids long. The ends were cut back, 1 base at V and 4 bases at J, with 10 bases in the middle. Germline V lookup: CDR1 LGHDT, CDR2 YNNKEL (reference sequence). The DNA of the CDR3 is TGTGCCAGCAGCCAAGTGTCAGGGCTCACTGAAGCTTTCTTT. Encoded protein: CASSQVSGLTEAFF.

V and J are TRBV5-1 and TRBJ2-3; TRBD2 matches 10 bases. V trimming: 3 bases; J trimming: 4 bases; junction bases outside the gene matches: 5. This CDR3 spans 15 amino acids. The germline V gene has CDR1 SGHRS and CDR2 YFSETQ. The CDR3 bases are TGCGCCAGCAGCTCAGCGGGGGGGTCGTCAGATACGCAGTATTTT. This gives the protein CASSSAGGSSDTQYF.

The chain employs TRBV9 and TRBJ1-4; D is possibly TRBD1 (6 bases). The CDR3 contains 16 residues. Deletions cut 0 bases from V and 4 bases from J, with 13 bases between. Germline loops: CDR1 SGDLS, CDR2 YYNGEE. CDR3 nucleotides: TGTGCCAGCAGCGTAGGGTCGGGGGCCGTTAATGAAAAACTGTTTTTT. Amino acid sequence: CASSVGSGAVNEKLFF.

This chain connects TRBV7-2 to TRBJ2-1; 8 positions agree with TRBD2. CDR3 length equals 16 residues. The germline V gene has CDR1 SGHTA and CDR2 FQGNSA. J gave up 6 bases and V 0 bases, and 7 bases lay outside the gene matches. The CDR3 coding sequence is TGTGCCAGCAGCTTAGCGCTAGCGGGCTTATCCAATGAGCAGTTCTTC. Translating it yields CASSLALAGLSNEQFF.

The rearrangement uses TRBV6-6 and TRBJ1-2; D is unclear. The CDR3 runs to 16 residues. CDR1 is MNHNY, CDR2 SVGAGI, per germline (reference sequence). With 2 bases removed from V and 2 bases from J, the gap between germline ends came to 15 bases. The DNA of the CDR3 is TGTGCCAGCAGTTACGCGGGAGGGAATAAAAACTATGGCTACACCTTC. Translation gives CASSYAGGNKNYGYTF.

The chain couples TRBV6-5 to TRBJ1-6; 7 nucleotides align to TRBD1. Germline-derived CDR1 and CDR2 are MNHEY and SVGAGI. The CDR3 is 16 residues long. With 2 bases clipped from V and 4 bases from J, the junction kept 5 bases outside the gene matches. CDR3 DNA sequence: TGTGCCAGCAGTTACCCACCGGGACAGTATAATTCACCCCTCCACTTT. This encodes CASSYPPGQYNSPLHF.

The V gene is TRBV7-8, the J gene TRBJ1-1; D is possibly TRBD1 (5 bases). The CDR3 is made up of 16 amino acids. V was trimmed by 2 bases and J by 5 bases, leaving 18 bases between them. CDR1 and CDR2 (germline): SGHVS, FQNEAQ. Here the CDR3 reads CASSLNAGVWGTEAFF. The CDR3 DNA follows: TGTGCCAGCAGCTTAAATGCGGGAGTATGGGGGACTGAAGCTTTCTTT.

The chain has TRBV4-1 and TRBJ1-3, with 9 bases aligning to TRBD1. Germline V CDR1 and CDR2: MGHRA, YSYEKL. J gave up 9 bases and V 1 base, and 10 bases lay outside the gene matches. The CDR3 is made up of 16 amino acids. CDR3 loop: CASSQVQTGGVGTIYF. For the CDR3, the DNA is TGCGCCAGCAGCCAAGTCCAGACAGGGGGAGTTGGCACCATATATTTT.

The chain employs TRBV6-6 and TRBJ1-6; tentative D call: TRBD1 (6 bases). The CDR3 totals 14 residues. V was pared by 7 bases and J by 9 bases, with 16 bases between. Germline values: CDR1 MNHNY, CDR2 SVGAGI (reference sequence). CDR3 coding DNA: TGTGCCAGCACCGCCGAGGGGGTCGTTTCACCCCTCCACTTT. Amino acids: CASTAEGVVSPLHF.

The rearrangement links TRBV5-4 to TRBJ2-7; D may be TRBD1 or TRBD2 (5 bases each). The CDR3 runs to 13 residues. In germline, CDR1 is SGHNT, CDR2 YYREEE (reference sequence). V dropped 4 bases and J dropped 6 bases, with 14 bases sitting between them. The DNA for the CDR3 is TGTGCCAGCAGCACGGGACCTGATGGCGAGCAGTACTTC. This gives the protein CASSTGPDGEQYF.

The sample holds a few counts of this clone. The chain has TRBV29-1 and TRBJ2-3; 9 bases agree with TRBD2. The CDR3 totals 17 residues. With V trimmed by 6 bases and J by 5 bases, 18 bases remained unmatched. CDR1 and CDR2 from the germline V gene are SQVTM and ANQGSEA. The CDR3 sequence: CSVDQLKTAGGLDTQYF. CDR3 in DNA: TGCAGCGTCGATCAGCTGAAGACGGCGGGGGGGTTAGATACGCAGTATTTT.

The chain is built from TRBV9 and TRBJ1-5; D is ambiguous. The CDR3 runs to 16 residues. Trimming shortened V by 2 bases and J by 5 bases, and 17 bases separated the two germline ends. CDR1 and CDR2 (germline): SGDLS, YYNGEE. The CDR3 bases are TGTGCCAGCAGCGTCGGCGGGAACGATGATCATCAGCCCCAGCATTTT. Its protein is CASSVGGNDDHQPQHF.